The rows below give T cell receptor beta chains drawn from one sample of a study of T cells expressing NK-cell markers. TCRdb reprocessed the 5' RACE reads, keeping one entry per CDR3 protein, no DNA. This listing includes about 390,000 distinct CDR3 sequences. Sequencing was done on a sample of blood T cells: a sorted CD56 or NKG2C T cell subset, CD4+ or CD8+ T cells, or bulk PBMC T cells (not recorded which). The origin of the receptors is a woman in her fifties or sixties in good health. CDR3s include the opening cysteine and the closing phenylalanine or tryptophan. Fields, in order: J gene, V gene, CDR3 protein.

J gene: TRBJ1-1; V gene: TRBV18; CDR3 protein: CASSTRGEATEAFF
J gene: TRBJ2-1; V gene: TRBV4-2; CDR3 protein: CASSQERAGGAYNEQFF
J gene: TRBJ1-1; V gene: TRBV18; CDR3 protein: CASSPMLVTMNTEAFF
J gene: TRBJ1-5; V gene: TRBV3-1; CDR3 protein: CASSQDGQKIQPQHF
J gene: TRBJ1-4; V gene: TRBV7-7; CDR3 protein: CASSLGDRNNEKLFF
J gene: TRBJ1-2; V gene: TRBV5-1; CDR3 protein: CASSLPGLTHYGYTF
J gene: TRBJ1-3; V gene: TRBV12-3/TRBV12-4; CDR3 protein: CASSFRRGRDTIYF
J gene: TRBJ2-3; V gene: TRBV18; CDR3 protein: CATTEVPTDTQYF
J gene: TRBJ2-7; V gene: TRBV6-2/TRBV6-3; CDR3 protein: CASSHPFYEQYF
J gene: TRBJ1-2; V gene: TRBV27; CDR3 protein: CASSFLPADRGGYTF
J gene: TRBJ1-4; V gene: TRBV12-3/TRBV12-4; CDR3 protein: CASAPGGEKLFF
J gene: TRBJ2-1; V gene: TRBV20-1; CDR3 protein: CSARDQPSYNEQFF
J gene: TRBJ2-7; V gene: TRBV5-1; CDR3 protein: CASSLAYDEQYF
J gene: TRBJ2-5; V gene: TRBV20-1; CDR3 protein: CSATDSGQVETQYF
J gene: TRBJ2-5; V gene: TRBV28; CDR3 protein: CASSSLVGTQYF
J gene: TRBJ1-2; V gene: TRBV20-1; CDR3 protein: CSATGPPGGGYTF
J gene: TRBJ2-7; V gene: TRBV12-3/TRBV12-4; CDR3 protein: CASRSDTSYEQYF
J gene: TRBJ2-1; V gene: TRBV5-1; CDR3 protein: CASAPGRPNEQFF
J gene: TRBJ2-1; V gene: TRBV24-1; CDR3 protein: CATSATSSYNEQFF
J gene: TRBJ2-3; V gene: TRBV20-1; CDR3 protein: CSASLDVYTDTQYF
J gene: TRBJ2-7; V gene: TRBV20-1; CDR3 protein: CSAREREHEQYF
J gene: TRBJ2-7; V gene: TRBV25-1; CDR3 protein: CASSESSSGRSYEQYF
J gene: TRBJ2-1; V gene: TRBV6-2/TRBV6-3; CDR3 protein: CASSYSPLTRNEQFF
J gene: TRBJ2-7; V gene: TRBV29-1; CDR3 protein: CSAQGSREQYF
J gene: TRBJ2-4; V gene: TRBV6-5; CDR3 protein: CASSLTGTANIQYF
J gene: TRBJ1-2; V gene: TRBV20-1; CDR3 protein: CSARDGQHKGYTF
J gene: TRBJ2-3; V gene: TRBV6-5; CDR3 protein: CASSPLSPDTQYF
J gene: TRBJ1-2; V gene: TRBV4-1; CDR3 protein: CASSPREGADYGYTF
J gene: TRBJ2-2; V gene: TRBV6-5; CDR3 protein: CASSRRTGLGIAGELFF
J gene: TRBJ1-2; V gene: TRBV6-6; CDR3 protein: CASSYGQSSGYTF
J gene: TRBJ2-1; V gene: TRBV7-8; CDR3 protein: CASSPNKVSEQFF
J gene: TRBJ2-6; V gene: TRBV12-3/TRBV12-4; CDR3 protein: CASSLPRASGANVLTF
J gene: TRBJ1-1; V gene: TRBV4-1; CDR3 protein: CASSQVGLRGDTEAFF
J gene: TRBJ2-7; V gene: TRBV12-3/TRBV12-4; CDR3 protein: CASSFPDLLADEQYF
J gene: TRBJ1-4; V gene: TRBV20-1; CDR3 protein: CSARGYSNRTDVFGEKLFF
J gene: TRBJ2-5; V gene: TRBV10-3; CDR3 protein: CASRGALETQYF
J gene: TRBJ2-1; V gene: TRBV4-2; CDR3 protein: CASSQMSGSNEQFF
J gene: TRBJ1-3; V gene: TRBV12-3/TRBV12-4; CDR3 protein: CASTKRRLGNTIYF
J gene: TRBJ2-3; V gene: TRBV12-3/TRBV12-4; CDR3 protein: CASSYPTGLAHRDTQYF
J gene: TRBJ1-3; V gene: TRBV5-6; CDR3 protein: CASSLGASGNTIYF
J gene: TRBJ2-3; V gene: TRBV12-3/TRBV12-4; CDR3 protein: CASSRDTDSTDTQYF
J gene: TRBJ2-2; V gene: TRBV6-1; CDR3 protein: CASGGQWSTGELFF
J gene: TRBJ2-2; V gene: TRBV4-1; CDR3 protein: CASSMRTSGRMNTGELFF
J gene: TRBJ1-3; V gene: TRBV14; CDR3 protein: CASSPDRIAGNTIYF
J gene: TRBJ1-6; V gene: TRBV28; CDR3 protein: CASSSGKAYNSPLHF
J gene: TRBJ2-2; V gene: TRBV12-3/TRBV12-4; CDR3 protein: CASYLPGQGSPGELFF
J gene: TRBJ2-2; V gene: TRBV12-3/TRBV12-4; CDR3 protein: CASRQTGEAGELFF
J gene: TRBJ2-2; V gene: TRBV12-3/TRBV12-4; CDR3 protein: CAASAGTIGTGELFF
J gene: TRBJ1-3; V gene: TRBV7-8; CDR3 protein: CASSFSGPGNTIYF
J gene: TRBJ2-1; V gene: TRBV27; CDR3 protein: CASSYLDSSSYNEQFF
J gene: TRBJ2-3; V gene: TRBV7-8; CDR3 protein: CASSVLGGISTDTQYF
J gene: TRBJ2-3; V gene: TRBV12-3/TRBV12-4; CDR3 protein: CASSFGSGTDTQYF
J gene: TRBJ2-2; V gene: TRBV19; CDR3 protein: CASSIAQGANTGELFF
J gene: TRBJ1-2; V gene: TRBV29-1; CDR3 protein: CSTDGLDYGYTF
J gene: TRBJ1-6; V gene: TRBV7-2; CDR3 protein: CASSPDGNNSPLHF